The next 25 T cell receptor beta chains were all read from a single sample in a study of post-analysis software for immune sequencing data. Antigen specificity for these receptors is unknown. Sequencing libraries made from TCR beta cDNA carried unique molecular identifiers. TCRdb recomputed calls from the PCR reads with MiXCR, one row per CDR3 protein. Of approximately 180,000 distinct CDR3 sequences in the sample, 25% to 35% were seen once. Study results and caveats: Comparison of patients with controls showed about 5 TRBV segments more frequent in patients, TRBV5-6, TRBV5-1 and TRBV20-1 among them.

The sample comprised blood. The receptors come from a girl aged 10-17 years with multiple sclerosis.

This clonotype occurred a few times. This chain joins TRBV3-1 and TRBJ1-5, with D tentatively TRBD1 (6 bases). The V end was cut by 1 base, the J end by 6 bases, with 10 bases between. The CDR3 sequence is 14 residues long. Germline V lookup: CDR1 LGHDT, CDR2 YNNKEL (reference sequence). The CDR3: CASSQGGASQPQHF. For the CDR3, the DNA is TGTGCCAGCAGCCAAGGGGGGGCGAGTCAGCCCCAGCATTTT.

This clonotype was seen more than once but under ten times. The chain recombines TRBV5-5 with TRBJ1-4; D is perhaps TRBD1 (6 bases). Germline loops: CDR1 SGHKS, CDR2 YYEKEE (reference sequence). The CDR3 sequence is 15 residues long. V was cut by 0 bases and J by 12 bases, with 18 bases left in between. CDR3 loop: CASSLGTLQGSELFF. CDR3 sequence (DNA): TGTGCCAGCAGCTTGGGAACCCTACAGGGTTCGGAACTGTTTTTT.

The rearrangement joins TRBV9 to TRBJ2-2, with 7 bases identical to TRBD2. Germline CDR1 and CDR2: SGDLS and YYNGEE. After removal of 6 bases from V and 1 base from J, the junction contained 12 bases not matched to a gene. CDR3 size: 17 residues. Here the CDR3 reads CASNEGASGMNTGELFF. CDR3 DNA: TGTGCCAGCAACGAAGGGGCTAGCGGAATGAACACCGGGGAGCTGTTTTTT.

As to this clonotype: This may stem from a read error, because a much larger clone lies one nucleotide away. V is TRBV10-3 and J is TRBJ2-7; D is unclear. V lost 6 bases and J lost 0, with 12 bases in between. Germline-derived CDR1 and CDR2 are ENHRY and SYGVKD. CDR3 size: 14 residues. CDR3 residues: CAIRDRLGSYEQYF. The CDR3, as DNA: TGTGCCATCAGGGATCGACTGGGCTCCTACGAGCAGTACTTC.

About this clonotype: This may be a read error: a much more frequent sequence differs by one nucleotide. This chain connects TRBV6-6 to TRBJ2-7, with 7 bases lining up with TRBD1. J gave up 6 bases and V 8 bases, and 13 bases lay outside the gene matches. The CDR3 sequence is 14 residues long. CDR1 and CDR2 (germline): MNHNY, SVGAGI (reference sequence). CDR3 amino acids: CASGPTGWGGEQYF. The CDR3 bases are TGTGCCAGCGGCCCGACAGGGTGGGGCGGCGAGCAGTACTTC.

This rearrangement joins TRBV20-1 to TRBJ2-1, with 13 bases aligning to TRBD2. The germline gives CDR1 DFQATT, CDR2 SNEGSKA (reference sequence). V was clipped by 6 bases and J by 1 base; unmatched bases: 6. There are 16 residues in the CDR3. CDR3 nucleotide sequence: TGCAGTGCGGGGAGACTAGCGGGGGGTTCCTACAATGAGCAGTTCTTC. Amino acid sequence: CSAGRLAGGSYNEQFF.

This clonotype was seen a few times. This chain uses TRBV29-1 with TRBJ1-4, with 7 bases lining up with TRBD1. Unmatched junction bases numbered 6, after V lost 7 bases and J lost 4 bases. The germline V gene encodes CDR1 SQVTM and CDR2 ANQGSEA. The CDR3 loop spans 13 amino acids. The CDR3 DNA sequence: TGCAGCGCCTGGGGACAGCGTAATGAAAAACTGTTTTTT. Amino acids: CSAWGQRNEKLFF. Looking up the rest from reference TRBV29-1 and TRBJ1-4 gives the full variable domain: SAVISQKPSRDICQRGTSLTIQCQVDSQVTMMFWYRQQPGQSLTLIATANQGSEATYESGFVIDKFPISRPNLTFSTLTVSNMSPEDSSIYLCSAWGQRNEKLFFGSGTQLSVL.

This clonotype was counted ten times or more. This rearrangement joins TRBV28 to TRBJ2-5, with D perhaps TRBD1 (6 bases). The end of the DNA is better explained by TRBJ2-7, so the J call may be wrong. The CDR3 spans 15 residues. Germline V gene lookup returns CDR1 MDHEN and CDR2 SYDVKM. In DNA form, the CDR3 reads TGTGCCAGCAGTCTGGACAGTCAAAACACGGGCGAGCAGTACTTC. Translating it yields CASSLDSQNTGEQYF.

The J gene is TRBJ2-1, the V gene TRBV19; 10 nucleotides match TRBD2. This CDR3 contains 14 residues. V shed 8 bases, J shed 10 bases, and the junction held 11 bases outside the gene matches. Per the germline V gene, CDR1 is LNHDA and CDR2 is SQIVND (reference sequence). The CDR3 nucleotides are TGTGCCAGTGAGGCAGCGGGAGGGCCGCGGGAGCAGTTCTTC. It specifies CASEAAGGPREQFF.

This clonotype was seen at least ten times. The gene calls are TRBV10-3 and TRBJ2-7; no definite D call. CDR3 length equals 15 residues. Trimming shortened V by 2 bases and J by 0 bases, and 11 bases separated the two germline ends. CDR1 ENHRY and CDR2 SYGVKD come from the germline V gene. CDR3 nucleotides: TGTGCCATCAGTGAGCCAGGAGCCCACTCCTACGAGCAGTACTTC. Amino acid sequence: CAISEPGAHSYEQYF.

The chain is built from TRBV28 and TRBJ1-1; the D is unclear. CDR1 and CDR2 (germline): MDHEN, SYDVKM. V lost 6 bases and J 1 base, leaving 9 bases between the germline ends. This CDR3 spans 13 amino acids. This CDR3 reads CASSRRRNTEAFF. The CDR3 DNA reads as TGTGCCAGCAGCCGTCGTCGGAACACTGAAGCTTTCTTT.

At least ten counts were recorded for this clonotype. The chain recombines TRBV28 with TRBJ2-1; tentative D call: TRBD2 (5 bases). This CDR3 region has 13 residues. CDR1 MDHEN and CDR2 SYDVKM come from the germline V gene. V lost 7 bases and J lost 5, with 12 bases in between. DNA for the CDR3: TGTGCCAGCATAGAGGGCTGGAACAATGAGCAGTTCTTC. It is translated as CASIEGWNNEQFF.

The chain couples TRBV4-1 to TRBJ1-1; D is unclear. Trimming took off 4 bases at V and 4 bases at J, with 7 bases between the two ends. The CDR3 is 12 amino acids. Per the germline V gene, CDR1 is MGHRA and CDR2 is YSYEKL. CDR3 coding DNA: TGCGCCAGCAGCCCCTGGGGCACTGAAGCTTTCTTT. Amino acids: CASSPWGTEAFF.

This clonotype was detected many times. The chain joins TRBV12-3 or TRBV12-4 to TRBJ2-7, with 8 bases identical to TRBD1. V lost 1 base to trimming and J lost 5 bases; unmatched junction nucleotides: 7. This CDR3 is built from 15 residues. CDR3 DNA sequence: TGTGCCAGCAGTTTAGTTCTGGACAGGGCAAACGAGCAGTACTTC. Its translation: CASSLVLDRANEQYF.

This clonotype has just a few counts. DNA for the CDR3: TGCAGCGTTGAAGATCTTAGCGACAGGAACTATGGCTACACCTTC. It codes for CSVEDLSDRNYGYTF. The genes are TRBV29-1 and TRBJ1-2, with D possibly TRBD1 on 6 matching bases. The CDR3 spans 15 residues. Germline V gives CDR1 SQVTM, CDR2 ANQGSEA. V lost 0 bases to trimming and J lost 2 bases, with 13 bases between them.

This clonotype has ten or more counts. The V call is TRBV27, the J call TRBJ1-2; possible D gene TRBD1, 5 bases. The CDR3 covers 14 residues. Looked up from germline, CDR1 is MNHEY and CDR2 is SMNVEV (reference sequence). Trimming pared 5 bases from V and 7 bases from J, leaving 17 bases between. CDR3 region: CASSPGTSRGGYTF. CDR3 DNA sequence: TGTGCCAGCAGTCCCGGGACGTCCCGGGGTGGCTACACCTTC.

The chain employs TRBV7-6 and TRBJ1-1; TRBD1 might be the D (5 bases). The CDR3 sequence is 15 residues long. V was cut by 5 bases and J by 2 bases, with 15 bases left in between. Germline-derived CDR1 and CDR2 are SGHVS and FNYEAQ. In nucleotides, the CDR3 is TGTGCCAGCAGCCGCTCGGGGGAGGGCAACACTGAAGCTTTCTTT. Translated, it gives CASSRSGEGNTEAFF.

The rearrangement joins TRBV7-8 to TRBJ2-1; a possible D gene is TRBD2 (5 bases). This CDR3 region has 16 residues. CDR1 is SGHVS, CDR2 FQNEAQ, per germline. V was shortened by 4 bases and J by 0 bases, with 13 bases between the two germline ends. CDR3 loop: CASSSPGVSSYNEQFF. The CDR3 bases are TGTGCCAGCAGCTCCCCCGGGGTTAGCTCCTACAATGAGCAGTTCTTC.

Comment on this clonotype: A single base separates this from a much larger clone, so it may be a read error. The chain links TRBV6-5 to TRBJ2-7; D call uncertain. CDR1 and CDR2 (germline): MNHEY, SVGAGI. The CDR3 has 12 amino acids. The CDR3 protein is CVSSYYSNEQYF. The DNA of the CDR3 is TGTGTCAGCAGTTACTACAGTAACGAGCAGTACTTC.

This clonotype appeared a few times. A read error may produce the germline difference seen at one junction end. V usage is TRBV2 and J usage is TRBJ2-3; D gene unclear. CDR1 and CDR2 (germline): SNHLY, FYNNEI. This CDR3 is 13 amino acids long. As DNA, the CDR3 is TGTGCCAACAGTCCGGATCCCACAGATACGCAGTATTTT. Its translation: CANSPDPTDTQYF. Full variable domain (remainder filled in from reference TRBV2 and TRBJ2-3): EPEVTQTPSHQVTQMGQEVILRCVPISNHLYFYWYRQILGQKVEFLVSFYNNEISEKSEIFDDQFSVERPDGSNFTLKIRSTKLEDSAMYFCANSPDPTDTQYFGPGTRLTVL.

This clonotype was recorded only once. Germline and junction disagree at one end, which may indicate a read error. This rearrangement joins TRBV5-1 to TRBJ2-1; 10 bases map to TRBD2. The CDR3 is made up of 17 amino acids. Per germline, CDR1 SGHRS and CDR2 YFSETQ. In nucleotides, the CDR3 is TGCGCCGGCAGAATAGCGGGAGGTCCCCAATCCTACAATGAGCAGTTCTTC. Translated: CAGRIAGGPQSYNEQFF.

Regarding this clonotype: Germline is not matched at one junction end, which may reflect a read error. The rearrangement joins TRBV7-9 to TRBJ1-1; D perhaps matches TRBD1 (6 bases). The germline V gene encodes CDR1 SEHNR and CDR2 FQNEAQ (reference sequence). The CDR3 length is 12 residues. CDR3 residues: CASSPDTLGALF. DNA of the CDR3: TGTGCCAGCAGCCCGGACACCCTGGGGGCTTTGTTT.

This clonotype is a singleton in its sample. At one end, the junction sequence differs from germline, possibly due to a read error. V is TRBV4-1 and J is TRBJ2-5; tentative D call: TRBD2 (6 bases). Germline lookup yields CDR1 MGHRA and CDR2 YSYEKL. CDR3 length equals 14 residues. The CDR3 sequence: CAGSQAMEGTEQYF. In DNA, the CDR3 is TGCGCCGGCAGCCAAGCCATGGAGGGGACTGAGCAGTACTTC.

In its sample, this clonotype was seen a few times. The chain uses TRBV7-2 and TRBJ2-1, with 13 nucleotides matching TRBD2. This CDR3 is 17 amino acids long. Germline loops: CDR1 SGHTA, CDR2 FQGNSA. After removal of 5 bases from V and 4 bases from J, the junction contained 8 bases not matched to a gene. The CDR3 reads CASSDPILAGGYNEQFF. The CDR3 coding sequence is TGTGCCAGCAGCGACCCCATACTAGCGGGAGGGTACAATGAGCAGTTCTTC.

This chain joins TRBV7-9 and TRBJ1-1; D is uncertain. V was trimmed by 0 bases and J by 1 base, leaving 9 bases between them. CDR3 size: 15 residues. Germline lookup yields CDR1 SEHNR and CDR2 FQNEAQ (reference sequence). The CDR3 DNA reads TGTGCCAGCAGCTTAGCCTCGGGGAGGAACACTGAAGCTTTCTTT. Residues: CASSLASGRNTEAFF.